This TCR beta chain appears in the sequencing data of a study of Ad26.COV2.S vaccination and SARS-CoV-2 variants. Looking at the study overall: By the intramuscular route, Ad26.COV2.S was given once, or twice 56 days apart.

A remark on this clone: Its antigen is as yet unknown.

TCRdb's copy holds only in-frame clones and misses some; the assay was immunoSEQ multiplex PCR. This sample has about 350,000 clones; approximately 81% occur once, and the top ten carry roughly 3.1%. General study findings and limits: Post-vaccination breadth of spike-specific CD8+ and CD4+ T cell responses was reportedly substantial. Individuals receiving vaccine had higher spike-specific TCR breadth than placebo recipients did.

CDR1 is MNHNY and CDR2 is SVGAGI in the germline V gene (reference sequence). The CDR3 runs to 13 residues. V was clipped by 6 bases and J by 2 bases, with 11 bases between them. Sample treatment: roughly 19 received Ad26.COV2.S at low or high dose, single or two shots; roughly five received placebo; per-sample allocation not given. At day 63 after the first vaccine or placebo injection, samples were drawn. This receptor was identified in a person aged 18-60 years who received the Ad26.COV2.S COVID-19 vaccine or a placebo. The rearrangement joins TRBV6-6 to TRBJ2-7; D not certain. The sequenced sample was peripheral blood, obtained in a trial of Ad26.COV2.S vaccine versus placebo. CDR3 DNA: TGTGCCAGCAGCCCCCATATTCCCTACGAGCAGTACTTC. It specifies CASSPHIPYEQYF.